A single sample gave rise to the 30 T cell receptor beta chains below, sequenced in a study of cytomegalovirus exposure and HLA in healthy donors. The primer mix had 60 Vbeta and 13 Jbeta primers. TCRdb's copy holds only in-frame clones and misses some; the assay was immunoSEQ multiplex PCR. The table lists about 160,000 clones, 80% of them singletons. The sample comprised PBMCs. The receptors here all came from a woman between 45 and 60 years old in good health and CMV-seropositive.

This chain connects TRBV6-1 to TRBJ2-7; TRBD1 matches at 8 bases. Trimming took 3 bases from V and 5 from J; bases not matched to a gene: 6. This CDR3 spans 14 amino acids. Germline-derived CDR1 and CDR2 are MNHNS and SASEGT. CDR3 amino acids: CASSDGRGRDEQYF. The CDR3 DNA reads as TGTGCCAGCAGTGACGGCAGGGGGCGCGACGAGCAGTACTTC.

The rearrangement uses TRBV12-5 and TRBJ2-2; 10 nucleotides match TRBD2. From germline, CDR1 is LGHNT and CDR2 FRNRAP. The ends lost 0 bases at V and 0 bases at J; junction bases unmatched: 10. CDR3 length: 20 residues. Written as DNA, the CDR3 is TGTGCTAGTGGTTTGGTTGAAGGACTAGCGGAAAATGCGAACACCGGGGAGCTGTTTTTT. Its protein is CASGLVEGLAENANTGELFF.

As to this clone: Other DNA sequences of this sample code for an identical CDR3. The CDR3 DNA reads as TGTGCCAGCAGCCAAGTAGGACTAGCGGGAGTGAACTACGAGCAGTACTTC. Translation gives CASSQVGLAGVNYEQYF. The V and J genes are TRBV4-2 and TRBJ2-7; TRBD2 matches 13 bases. V was pared by 1 base and J by 3 bases, with 6 bases of the junction left unmatched. The V gene's germline CDR1 is LGHNA and CDR2 YNFKEQ. CDR3 length equals 17 residues.

The chain combines TRBV7-2 with TRBJ2-7; TRBD1 matches at 10 bases. The CDR3 loop spans 15 amino acids. Germline V lookup: CDR1 SGHTA, CDR2 FQGNSA. Unmatched junction bases numbered 8, after V lost 5 bases and J lost 4 bases. The CDR3 loop is CASSADRGTHYEQYF. Here the CDR3 DNA reads TGTGCCAGCAGCGCGGACAGGGGGACTCATTACGAGCAGTACTTC.

The table lists this clone with a few counts. V usage is TRBV10-1 and J usage is TRBJ2-1; 9 bases align to TRBD2. Germline V gene lookup returns CDR1 WNHNN and CDR2 SYGVQD (reference sequence). The junction had 16 bases not matched to a gene; V was cut back by 2 bases and J by 5 bases. The CDR3 sequence is 19 residues long. The chain's CDR3 is CASSEPSGVFEHHHNEQFF. The CDR3 DNA is TGCGCCAGCAGTGAGCCTAGCGGGGTCTTTGAACATCACCACAATGAGCAGTTCTTC.

The V gene is TRBV19, the J gene TRBJ1-5; D is uncertain. CDR3 length equals 13 residues. V shed 2 bases and J shed 5 bases, with 7 bases lying between them. CDR1 is LNHDA, CDR2 SQIVND, per germline (reference sequence). The CDR3 nucleotides read TGTGCCAGTAGTATAAATCCTTATCAGCCCCAGCATTTT. This translates into CASSINPYQPQHF.

The chain carries TRBV11-2 and TRBJ2-5; possibly TRBD1 for D (5 bases). This CDR3 comprises 14 residues. Trimming shortened V by 2 bases and J by 4 bases, and 11 bases separated the two germline ends. Germline values: CDR1 SGHAT, CDR2 FQNNGV. The CDR3 coding sequence is TGTGCCAGCAGCTTATCATCAGGGCGAGAGACCCAGTACTTC. It yields the protein CASSLSSGRETQYF.

The chain is built from TRBV7-2 and TRBJ2-3, with D possibly matching TRBD2 (6 bases). Looked up from germline, CDR1 is SGHTA and CDR2 is FQGNSA. V was shortened by 3 bases and J by 4 bases, with 8 bases between the two germline ends. The length of the CDR3 is 13 residues. CDR3 nucleotide sequence: TGTGCCAGCAGCTTCCCGGGGGCAGATACGCAGTATTTT. Its protein product is CASSFPGADTQYF.

Here the CDR3 reads CAWSPPGHHSGNTIYF. The CDR3 bases are TGTGCCTGGAGCCCCCCGGGACACCACTCTGGAAACACCATATATTTT. This chain uses TRBV30 with TRBJ1-3; tentatively, D is TRBD1 (6 bases). CDR1 is GTSNPN, CDR2 SVGIG, per germline (reference sequence). CDR3 length equals 16 residues. V lost 3 bases to trimming and J lost 0 bases, with 15 bases between them.

The V call is TRBV7-8, the J call TRBJ1-2, with D possibly TRBD1 on 6 matching bases. Germline CDR1 and CDR2: SGHVS and FQNEAQ. V dropped 1 base and J dropped 5 bases, with 11 bases sitting between them. The CDR3 is 14 amino acids. The CDR3 DNA is TGTGCCAGCAGCTTAGACAGGGTCGGGTATGGCTACACCTTC. This encodes CASSLDRVGYGYTF.

V gene TRBV19 combines with J gene TRBJ2-1, with TRBD2 matching 10 bases. Trimming at V came to 6 bases and at J to 6 bases, leaving 8 bases not matched to a gene. Germline loops: CDR1 LNHDA, CDR2 SQIVND (reference sequence). The length of the CDR3 is 15 residues. CDR3 DNA sequence: TGTGCCAGTAGGGGAGCGGGGGGGCCTTCCAATGAGCAGTTCTTC. Protein product: CASRGAGGPSNEQFF.

The sample holds one count of this clone. The rearrangement links TRBV19 to TRBJ1-1; possibly TRBD1 for D (5 bases). Per germline, CDR1 LNHDA and CDR2 SQIVND (reference sequence). Trimming took 11 bases from V and 3 from J, leaving 25 bases between them. The CDR3 has 16 amino acids. CDR3 nucleotides: TGTGCCTCACATCGGGGGTTGCGAGGTAGGGACACTGAAGCTTTCTTT. Amino acid sequence: CASHRGLRGRDTEAFF.

The CDR3 DNA follows: TGTGCCAGCAGCTCAGATGCCGGGGAGCTGTTTTTT. This translates into CASSSDAGELFF. V gene TRBV7-2 combines with J gene TRBJ2-2, with D uncertain. Trimming left V 4 bases short and J 6 bases short, with 6 bases between. The CDR3 loop spans 12 amino acids. Per germline, CDR1 SGHTA and CDR2 FQGNSA.

The V and J genes are TRBV6-1 and TRBJ1-2; no clear D. Germline V CDR1 and CDR2: MNHNS, SASEGT. The ends were cut back, 4 bases at V and 4 bases at J, with 7 bases in the middle. This CDR3 is 12 amino acids long. CDR3 sequence reads: CASSVEIYGYTF. As DNA, the CDR3 is TGTGCCAGCAGTGTAGAAATCTATGGCTACACCTTC.

This chain joins TRBV28 and TRBJ1-2; D is ambiguous. This CDR3 comprises 14 residues. V dropped 3 bases and J dropped 6 bases, with 14 bases sitting between them. CDR1 is MDHEN, CDR2 SYDVKM, per germline. CDR3 protein: CASSFLRGTHGYTF. The DNA for the CDR3 is TGTGCCAGCAGTTTCCTCCGGGGTACCCATGGCTACACCTTC.

The J gene is TRBJ2-2, the V gene TRBV6-1; D is perhaps TRBD1 (6 bases). Germline CDR1 MNHNS, CDR2 SASEGT. With 4 bases removed from V and 1 base from J, the gap between germline ends came to 10 bases. CDR3 size: 15 residues. CDR3 amino acids: CASSGTDLNTGELFF. DNA of the CDR3: TGTGCCAGCAGTGGGACAGACCTGAACACCGGGGAGCTGTTTTTT.

J is TRBJ1-1 and V is TRBV28; 8 bases fit TRBD1. V shed 5 bases, J shed 5 bases, and the junction held 13 bases outside the gene matches. The CDR3 covers 16 residues. Germline V gives CDR1 MDHEN, CDR2 SYDVKM. The CDR3 DNA sequence: TGTGCCAGCAGTCTAAATGCCAGGGGGCGTCGGACTGAAGCTTTCTTT. Amino acid sequence: CASSLNARGRRTEAFF.

The rearrangement joins TRBV5-1 to TRBJ2-5; D is perhaps TRBD2 (5 bases). V was trimmed by 0 bases and J by 2 bases, leaving 14 bases between them. This CDR3 region has 16 residues. CDR1 SGHRS and CDR2 YFSETQ come from the germline V gene. The CDR3 DNA reads as TGCGCCAGCAGCTTGGGGTCCCCAGCGGTGCAAGAGACCCAGTACTTC. It codes for CASSLGSPAVQETQYF.

The chain couples TRBV5-4 to TRBJ2-5; 8 bases match TRBD2. From germline, CDR1 is SGHNT and CDR2 YYREEE (reference sequence). The V and J ends lost 5 bases and 2 bases, in that order; junction bases with no gene match: 2. The CDR3 is made up of 13 amino acids. As DNA, the CDR3 is TGTGCCAGCAGGGGACTAGAGCAAGAGACCCAGTACTTC. As protein: CASRGLEQETQYF.

The genes are TRBV4-2 and TRBJ2-5; TRBD1 might be the D (5 bases). The germline V gene encodes CDR1 LGHNA and CDR2 YNFKEQ. This CDR3 comprises 10 residues. V lost 6 bases, J lost 8 bases, and 7 bases lay in between. CDR3 DNA: TGTGCCAGCAGGACAGAAACCCAGTACTTC. This encodes CASRTETQYF.

The chain couples TRBV7-2 to TRBJ2-7; the match to TRBD2 covers 7 bases. The germline CDR1 and CDR2 sequences are SGHTA and FQGNSA. The V segment lost 0 bases and the J segment 4 bases; nucleotides outside the gene matches: 6. This CDR3 spans 15 amino acids. CDR3 residues: CASSLALARGYEQYF. The CDR3 region has the DNA TGTGCCAGCAGCTTAGCACTAGCGCGGGGGTACGAGCAGTACTTC.

This chain links TRBV28 with TRBJ2-1, with 12 bases matching TRBD2. CDR1 and CDR2 (germline): MDHEN, SYDVKM. The V gene end was trimmed by 4 bases and the J gene end by 9 bases; junction bases not matched to a gene: 16. CDR3 size: 18 residues. The CDR3 nucleotides read TGTGCCAGCAGTTCCTACCCAATGACTAGCGGGAGTTCGAGTGAGCAGTTCTTC. Encoded protein: CASSSYPMTSGSSSEQFF.

This chain joins TRBV4-2 and TRBJ1-3; 9 bases line up with TRBD1. The trim removed 5 bases at V and 4 bases at J, leaving 9 bases unmatched. CDR1 is LGHNA, CDR2 YNFKEQ, per germline. The CDR3 length is 16 residues. The CDR3 spells CASSAETGGRGNTIYF. In nucleotides, the CDR3 is TGTGCCAGCAGCGCCGAGACAGGGGGACGGGGAAACACCATATATTTT.

The chain carries TRBV28 and TRBJ1-1; no clear D gene. This CDR3 is 13 amino acids long. V dropped 2 bases and J dropped 1 base, with 5 bases sitting between them. Germline V gene data show CDR1 as MDHEN and CDR2 as SYDVKM. The CDR3 DNA reads TGTGCCAGCAGTTTAATTAGGAACACTGAAGCTTTCTTT. It yields the protein CASSLIRNTEAFF.

The gene calls are TRBV28 and TRBJ2-1, with 9 bases lining up with TRBD1. V lost 5 bases and J lost 0; bases outside the gene matches: 17. The CDR3 is made up of 20 amino acids. CDR1 MDHEN and CDR2 SYDVKM come from the germline V gene. This CDR3 is CASSTPTQGAPFSSYNEQFF. The CDR3 bases are TGTGCCAGCAGTACCCCTACACAGGGGGCCCCTTTCTCCTCCTACAATGAGCAGTTCTTC.

This clone came up a few times. The V gene is TRBV27, the J gene TRBJ1-1; 7 bases align to TRBD1. The V segment lost 8 bases and the J segment 4 bases; nucleotides outside the gene matches: 7. Germline CDR1 is MNHEY and CDR2 is SMNVEV (reference sequence). This CDR3 has 13 amino acids. The CDR3 DNA reads as TGTGCCAGCGGCGACAGGGAAGGCACTGAAGCTTTCTTT. Translating gives CASGDREGTEAFF.

The chain joins TRBV11-2 to TRBJ1-1; a weak D match, TRBD1 (5 bases). Germline lookup yields CDR1 SGHAT and CDR2 FQNNGV. The V and J ends lost 5 bases and 4 bases respectively, with 11 bases between them. CDR3 size: 13 residues. The DNA for the CDR3 is TGTGCCAGCAGCCCTACAGGCCCCACTGAAGCTTTCTTT. Amino acid sequence: CASSPTGPTEAFF.

This rearrangement joins TRBV19 to TRBJ2-1; possible D gene TRBD2, 6 bases. The CDR3 spans 13 residues. Germline loops: CDR1 LNHDA, CDR2 SQIVND (reference sequence). The V and J ends lost 7 bases and 2 bases respectively, with 9 bases between them. DNA for the CDR3: TGTGCCAGTAACTCGGGAGCCTACAATGAGCAGTTCTTC. This encodes CASNSGAYNEQFF.

A few counts support this clone. The rearrangement uses TRBV28 and TRBJ2-7; D perhaps matches TRBD2 (6 bases). The CDR3 runs 15 residues. The V end lost 1 base, the J end lost 5 bases, and 15 bases lay between the germline ends. From germline, CDR1 is MDHEN and CDR2 SYDVKM. This CDR3 reads CASSLLGGSGNEQYF. The CDR3 bases are TGTGCCAGCAGTTTATTAGGAGGGAGTGGGAACGAGCAGTACTTC.

This clone was detected only once. The V gene is TRBV4-1, the J gene TRBJ1-2, with D uncertain. CDR3 length equals 14 residues. V was clipped by 0 bases and J by 4 bases, with 9 bases between them. Germline CDR1 MGHRA, CDR2 YSYEKL. The CDR3 spells CASSQEESIYGYTF. DNA of the CDR3: TGCGCCAGCAGCCAAGAAGAATCTATCTATGGCTACACCTTC.